This T cell receptor (beta chain) was sequenced in a study of OX40 agonist ivuxolimab in advanced cancers. In the study overall: Eligibility rules accepted prior anti-PD-1, anti-PD-L1 or anti-CTLA-4 therapy, and around 38% had some.

Notes on the study in general: At doses 0.1 to 3.0 mg/kg, CD4+ and CD8+ clones expanded.

This clone has only a few counts. As yet, its antigen is unknown. This table comes from immunoSEQ multiplex PCR, and its TCRdb copy is limited to in-frame clones, with some not included. The data show 8,000 to 11,000 clones, with 70% to 85% seen just once and 25% to 35% held by the top ten. Germline assignment: CDR1 MDHEN and CDR2 SYDVKM. CDR3 size: 15 residues. V was cut by 5 bases and J by 10 bases, with 18 bases left in between. The sequencing here drew on CD4+ or CD8+ T cells sorted from blood, taken in a trial of the OX40 agonist ivuxolimab. The chain uses TRBV28 and TRBJ1-6; TRBD1 is a possible D gene (5 bases). The sequence came from an adult with an advanced solid tumor such as melanoma, head and neck, liver or kidney cancer. In nucleotides, the CDR3 is TGTGCCAGCAGTCGACTTCAGGGAGTGGGCTCACCCCTCCACTTT. Amino acids: CASSRLQGVGSPLHF.